What follows is one T cell receptor beta chain and its context. Its antigen is not known. The cDNA had a unique molecular identifier and a template-switch universal primer site. MiXCR, applied by TCRdb to the 5' RACE reads, yields one record per CDR3 protein. The sample holds roughly 710,000 distinct CDR3 sequences; approximately 6.1% are singletons and the top ten take 1.5% to 2%. The entry originates in a study of identical twins. Study outcomes and limitations: Those out-of-frame alpha sequences shared by twins showed an excess of low generation probability.

The germline CDR1 and CDR2 sequences are ENHRY and SYGVKD. V shed 10 bases, J shed 7 bases, and the junction held 11 bases outside the gene matches. The CDR3 has 14 amino acids. The sequenced material came from naive T cells sorted from blood. This TCR was sampled from a man aged 18 to 30 in good health. The V and J genes are TRBV10-3 and TRBJ2-1; 9 positions match TRBD1. The CDR3 nucleotides are TGTGCCACTAGGGGACAGGGCGTGAAAAATGAGCAGTTCTTC. Protein sequence: CATRGQGVKNEQFF.